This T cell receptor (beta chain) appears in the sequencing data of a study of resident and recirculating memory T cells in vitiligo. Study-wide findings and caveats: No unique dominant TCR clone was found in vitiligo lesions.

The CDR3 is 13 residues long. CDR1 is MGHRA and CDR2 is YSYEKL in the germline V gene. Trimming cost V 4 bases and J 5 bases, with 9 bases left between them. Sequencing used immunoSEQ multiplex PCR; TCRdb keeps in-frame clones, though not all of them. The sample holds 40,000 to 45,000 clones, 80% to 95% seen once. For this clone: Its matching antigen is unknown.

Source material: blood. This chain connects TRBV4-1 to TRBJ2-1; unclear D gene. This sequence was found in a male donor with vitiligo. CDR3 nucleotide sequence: TGCGCCAGCAGCCGAGAACTTAACAATGAGCAGTTCTTC. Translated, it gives CASSRELNNEQFF.